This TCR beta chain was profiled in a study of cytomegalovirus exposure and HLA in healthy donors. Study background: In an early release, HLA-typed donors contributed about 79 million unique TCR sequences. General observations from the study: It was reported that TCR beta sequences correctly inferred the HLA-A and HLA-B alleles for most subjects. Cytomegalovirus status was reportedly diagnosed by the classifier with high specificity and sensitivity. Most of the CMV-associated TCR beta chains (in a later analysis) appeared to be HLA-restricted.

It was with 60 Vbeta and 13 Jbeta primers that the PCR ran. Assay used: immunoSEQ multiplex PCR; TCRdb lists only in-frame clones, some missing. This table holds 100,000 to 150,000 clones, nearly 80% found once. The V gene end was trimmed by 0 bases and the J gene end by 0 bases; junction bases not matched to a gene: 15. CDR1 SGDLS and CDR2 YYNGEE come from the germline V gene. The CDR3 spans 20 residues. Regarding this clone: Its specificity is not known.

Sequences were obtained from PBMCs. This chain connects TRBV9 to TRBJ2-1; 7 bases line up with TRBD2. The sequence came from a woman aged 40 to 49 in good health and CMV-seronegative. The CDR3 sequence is CASSVVDLAVAPRSYNEQFF. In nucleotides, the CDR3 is TGTGCCAGCAGCGTAGTAGATCTAGCGGTAGCTCCTCGCTCCTACAATGAGCAGTTCTTC.